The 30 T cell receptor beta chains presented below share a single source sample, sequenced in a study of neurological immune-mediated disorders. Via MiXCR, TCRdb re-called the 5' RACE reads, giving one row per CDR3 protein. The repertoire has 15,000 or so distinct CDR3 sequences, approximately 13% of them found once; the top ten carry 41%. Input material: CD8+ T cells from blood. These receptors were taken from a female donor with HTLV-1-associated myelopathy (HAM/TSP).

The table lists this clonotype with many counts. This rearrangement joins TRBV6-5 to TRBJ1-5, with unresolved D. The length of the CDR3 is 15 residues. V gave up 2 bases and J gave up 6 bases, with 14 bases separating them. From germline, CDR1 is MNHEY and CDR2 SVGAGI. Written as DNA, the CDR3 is TGTGCCAGCAGTTACAGGTCGTCAGTCCCTCAGCCCCAGCATTTT. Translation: CASSYRSSVPQPQHF.

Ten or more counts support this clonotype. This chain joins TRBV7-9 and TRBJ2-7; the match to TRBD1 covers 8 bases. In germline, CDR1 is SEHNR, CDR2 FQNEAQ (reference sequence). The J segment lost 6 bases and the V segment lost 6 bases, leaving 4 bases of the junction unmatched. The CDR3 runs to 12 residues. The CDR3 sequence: CASRDTGGEQYF. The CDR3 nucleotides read TGTGCCAGCAGAGACACAGGGGGCGAGCAGTACTTC.

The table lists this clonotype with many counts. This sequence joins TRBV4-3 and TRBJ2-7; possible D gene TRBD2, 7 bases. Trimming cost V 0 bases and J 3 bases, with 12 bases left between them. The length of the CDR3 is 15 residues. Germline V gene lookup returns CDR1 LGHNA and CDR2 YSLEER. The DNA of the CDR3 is TGCGCCAGCAGCCAAGATGAGGGGGGGAACTACGAGCAGTACTTC. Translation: CASSQDEGGNYEQYF.

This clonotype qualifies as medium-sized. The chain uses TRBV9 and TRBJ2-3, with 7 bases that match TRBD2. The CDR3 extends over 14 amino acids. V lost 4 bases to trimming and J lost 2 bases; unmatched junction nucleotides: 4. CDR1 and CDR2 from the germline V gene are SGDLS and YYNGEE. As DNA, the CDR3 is TGTGCCAGCAGCAGAGGGAGGGACACAGATACGCAGTATTTT. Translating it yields CASSRGRDTDTQYF.

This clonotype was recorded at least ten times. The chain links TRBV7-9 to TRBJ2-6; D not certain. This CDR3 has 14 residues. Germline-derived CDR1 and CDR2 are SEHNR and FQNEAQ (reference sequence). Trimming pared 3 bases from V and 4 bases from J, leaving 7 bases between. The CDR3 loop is CASSLVSGANVLTF. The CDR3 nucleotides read TGTGCCAGCAGCTTGGTATCAGGGGCCAACGTCCTGACTTTC.

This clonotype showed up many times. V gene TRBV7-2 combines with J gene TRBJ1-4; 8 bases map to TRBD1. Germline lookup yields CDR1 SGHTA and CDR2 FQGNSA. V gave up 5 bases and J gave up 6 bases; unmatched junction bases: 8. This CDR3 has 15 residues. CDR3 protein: CASSPVGQGDEKLFF. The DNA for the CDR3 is TGTGCCAGCAGCCCGGTTGGACAGGGCGATGAAAAACTGTTTTTT.

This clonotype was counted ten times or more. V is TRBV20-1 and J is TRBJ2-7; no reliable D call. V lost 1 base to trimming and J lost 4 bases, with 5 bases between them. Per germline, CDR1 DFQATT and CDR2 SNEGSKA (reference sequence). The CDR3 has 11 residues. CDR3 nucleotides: TGCAGTGCTAGAGGTGATTACGAGCAGTACTTC. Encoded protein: CSARGDYEQYF.

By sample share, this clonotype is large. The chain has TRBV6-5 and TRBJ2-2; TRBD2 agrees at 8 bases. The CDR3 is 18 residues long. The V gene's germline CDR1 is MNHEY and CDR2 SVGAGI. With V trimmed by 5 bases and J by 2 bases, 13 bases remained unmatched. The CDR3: CASSDPKAGELNTGELFF. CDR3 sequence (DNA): TGTGCCAGCAGTGACCCAAAAGCGGGGGAGTTAAACACCGGGGAGCTGTTTTTT.

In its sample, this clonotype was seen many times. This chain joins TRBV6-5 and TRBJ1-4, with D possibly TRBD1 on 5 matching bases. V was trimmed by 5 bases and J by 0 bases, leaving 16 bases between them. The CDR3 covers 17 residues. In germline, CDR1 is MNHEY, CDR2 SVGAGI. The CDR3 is CASSRLVGTATNEKLFF. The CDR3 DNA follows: TGTGCCAGCAGTCGACTCGTCGGGACCGCAACTAATGAAAAACTGTTTTTT.

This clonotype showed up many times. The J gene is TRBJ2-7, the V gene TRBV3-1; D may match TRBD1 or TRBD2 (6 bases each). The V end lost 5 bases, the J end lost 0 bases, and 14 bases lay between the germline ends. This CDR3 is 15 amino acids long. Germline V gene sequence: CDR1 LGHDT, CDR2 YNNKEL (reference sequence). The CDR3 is CASSTGTSSSYEQYF. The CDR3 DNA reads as TGTGCCAGCAGCACAGGGACTTCGAGCTCCTACGAGCAGTACTTC.

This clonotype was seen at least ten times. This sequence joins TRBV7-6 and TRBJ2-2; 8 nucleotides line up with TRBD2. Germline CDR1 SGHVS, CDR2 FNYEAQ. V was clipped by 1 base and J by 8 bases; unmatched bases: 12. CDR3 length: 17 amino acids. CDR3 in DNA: TGTGCCAGCAGCTTAGTGGCAGCGGGAGACTTGGCTGGGGAGCTGTTTTTT. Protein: CASSLVAAGDLAGELFF.

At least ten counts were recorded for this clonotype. CDR3 DNA sequence: TGTGCCAGCAGCTCCGGGGGCAGGTTGATCACTGAAGCTTTCTTT. This gives the protein CASSSGGRLITEAFF. V is TRBV7-9 and J is TRBJ1-1; D might be TRBD1 (6 bases). The V gene's germline CDR1 is SEHNR and CDR2 FQNEAQ (reference sequence). CDR3 length: 15 residues. The germline V and J ends were trimmed by 4 bases and 4 bases, with 16 bases remaining between them.

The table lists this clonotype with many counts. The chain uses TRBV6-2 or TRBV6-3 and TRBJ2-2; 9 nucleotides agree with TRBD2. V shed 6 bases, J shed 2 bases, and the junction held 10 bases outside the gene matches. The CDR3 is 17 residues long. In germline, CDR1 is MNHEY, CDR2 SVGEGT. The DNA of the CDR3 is TGTGCCAGCAGCACACCCCGACTAGCGGACAACACCGGGGAGCTGTTTTTT. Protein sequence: CASSTPRLADNTGELFF.

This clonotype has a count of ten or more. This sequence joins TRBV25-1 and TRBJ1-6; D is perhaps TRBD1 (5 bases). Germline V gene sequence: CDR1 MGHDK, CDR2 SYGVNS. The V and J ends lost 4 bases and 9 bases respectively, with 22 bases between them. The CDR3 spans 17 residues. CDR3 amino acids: CASSGWAPGGAISPLHF. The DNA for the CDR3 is TGTGCCAGCAGTGGCTGGGCCCCCGGTGGGGCCATTTCACCCCTCCACTTT. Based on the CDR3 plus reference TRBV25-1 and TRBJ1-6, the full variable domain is EADIYQTPRYLVIGTGKKITLECSQTMGHDKMYWYQQDPGMELHLIHYSYGVNSTEKGDLSSESTVSRIRTEHFPLTLESARPSHTSQYLCASSGWAPGGAISPLHFGNGTRLTVT.

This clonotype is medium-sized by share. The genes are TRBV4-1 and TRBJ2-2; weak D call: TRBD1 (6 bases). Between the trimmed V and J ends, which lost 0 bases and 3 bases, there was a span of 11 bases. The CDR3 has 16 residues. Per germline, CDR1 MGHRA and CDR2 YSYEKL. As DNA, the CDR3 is TGCGCCAGCAGCCAAGAGGGACAAGGGGACACCGGGGAGCTGTTTTTT. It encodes CASSQEGQGDTGELFF.

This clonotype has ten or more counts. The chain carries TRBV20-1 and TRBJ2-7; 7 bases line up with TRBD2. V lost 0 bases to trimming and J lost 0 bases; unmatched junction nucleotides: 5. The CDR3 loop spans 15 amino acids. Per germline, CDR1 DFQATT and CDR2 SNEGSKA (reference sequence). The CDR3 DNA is TGCAGTGCTAGAGATCTCGGCGGGAGCTCCTACGAGCAGTACTTC. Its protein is CSARDLGGSSYEQYF.

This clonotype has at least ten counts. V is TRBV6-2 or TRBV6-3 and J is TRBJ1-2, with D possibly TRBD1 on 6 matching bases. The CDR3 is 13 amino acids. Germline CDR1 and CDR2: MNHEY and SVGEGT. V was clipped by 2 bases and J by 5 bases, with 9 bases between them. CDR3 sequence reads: CASSYGTLYGYTF. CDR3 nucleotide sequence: TGTGCCAGCAGTTACGGGACACTGTATGGCTACACCTTC.

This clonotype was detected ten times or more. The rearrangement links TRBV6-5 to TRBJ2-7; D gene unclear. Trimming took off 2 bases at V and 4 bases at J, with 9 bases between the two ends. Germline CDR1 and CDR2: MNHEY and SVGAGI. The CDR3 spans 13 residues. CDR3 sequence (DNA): TGTGCCAGCAGTTACCAACTCGGTTACGAGCAGTACTTC. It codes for CASSYQLGYEQYF.

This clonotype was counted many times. The CDR3 DNA reads TGTGCCAGCTCGACAGGGCTGGGTGGGACAGATACGCAGTATTTT. This codes for CASSTGLGGTDTQYF. This sequence joins TRBV7-8 and TRBJ2-3; 7 nucleotides line up with TRBD1. The germline V gene has CDR1 SGHVS and CDR2 FQNEAQ. J was trimmed by 3 bases and V by 8 bases; bases with no gene match: 11. The CDR3 runs 15 residues.

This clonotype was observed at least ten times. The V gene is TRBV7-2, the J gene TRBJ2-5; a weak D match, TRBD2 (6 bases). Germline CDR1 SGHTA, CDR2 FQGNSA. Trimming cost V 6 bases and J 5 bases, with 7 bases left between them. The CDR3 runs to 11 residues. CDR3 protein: CASRAGETQYF. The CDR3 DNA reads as TGTGCCAGCAGGGCGGGGGAGACCCAGTACTTC.

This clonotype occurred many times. CDR3 sequence: CSATGTGGVYEQYF. In nucleotides, the CDR3 is TGCAGCGCGACCGGGACAGGGGGCGTCTACGAGCAGTACTTC. The chain employs TRBV29-1 and TRBJ2-7; TRBD1 matches 12 bases. Germline V CDR1 and CDR2: SQVTM, ANQGSEA. This CDR3 is 14 amino acids long. J lost 3 bases, V lost 7 bases, and 7 bases had no gene match.

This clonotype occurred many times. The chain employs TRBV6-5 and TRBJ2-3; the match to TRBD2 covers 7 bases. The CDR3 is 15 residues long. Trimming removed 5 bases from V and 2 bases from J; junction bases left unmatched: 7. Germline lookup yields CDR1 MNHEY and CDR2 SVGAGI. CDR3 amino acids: CASSAGTTNTDTQYF. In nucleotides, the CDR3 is TGTGCCAGCAGTGCCGGGACTACGAACACAGATACGCAGTATTTT.

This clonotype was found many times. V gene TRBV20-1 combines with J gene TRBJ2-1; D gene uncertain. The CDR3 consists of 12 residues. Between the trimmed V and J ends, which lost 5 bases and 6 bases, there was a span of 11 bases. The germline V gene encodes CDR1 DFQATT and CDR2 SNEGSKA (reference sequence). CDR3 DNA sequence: TGCAGTGCTGAGCCCCAAGTCAATGAGCAGTTCTTC. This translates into CSAEPQVNEQFF.

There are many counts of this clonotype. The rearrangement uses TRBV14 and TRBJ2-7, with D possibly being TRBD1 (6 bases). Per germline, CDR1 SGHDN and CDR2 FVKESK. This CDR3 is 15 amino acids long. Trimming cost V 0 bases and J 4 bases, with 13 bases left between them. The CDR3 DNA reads TGTGCCAGCAGCCAAGAAAGGACAGCTGGGTACGAGCAGTACTTC. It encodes CASSQERTAGYEQYF.

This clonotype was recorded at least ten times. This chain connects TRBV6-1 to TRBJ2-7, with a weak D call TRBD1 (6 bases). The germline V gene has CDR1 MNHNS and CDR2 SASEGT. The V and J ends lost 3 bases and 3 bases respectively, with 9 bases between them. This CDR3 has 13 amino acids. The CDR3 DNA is TGTGCCAGCAGTGAGGGGACATTCTACGAGCAGTACTTC. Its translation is CASSEGTFYEQYF.

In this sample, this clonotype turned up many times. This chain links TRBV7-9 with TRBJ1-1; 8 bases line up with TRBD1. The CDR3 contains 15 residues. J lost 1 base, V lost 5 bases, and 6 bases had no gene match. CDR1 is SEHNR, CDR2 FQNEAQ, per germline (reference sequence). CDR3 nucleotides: TGTGCCAGCAGCCGTACCGGGACAGGGAACACTGAAGCTTTCTTT. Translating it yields CASSRTGTGNTEAFF.

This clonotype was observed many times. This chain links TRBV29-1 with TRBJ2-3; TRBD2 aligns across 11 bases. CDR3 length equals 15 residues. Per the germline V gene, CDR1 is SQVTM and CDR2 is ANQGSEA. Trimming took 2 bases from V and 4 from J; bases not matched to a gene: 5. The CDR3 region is CSVETSGSIADTQYF. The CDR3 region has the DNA TGCAGCGTTGAAACTAGCGGGAGTATCGCAGATACGCAGTATTTT.

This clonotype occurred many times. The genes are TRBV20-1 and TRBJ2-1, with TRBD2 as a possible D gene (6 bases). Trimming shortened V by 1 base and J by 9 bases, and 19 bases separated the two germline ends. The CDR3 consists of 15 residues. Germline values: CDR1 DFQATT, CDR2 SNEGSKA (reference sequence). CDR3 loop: CSARGSPVREREQFF. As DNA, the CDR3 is TGCAGTGCTAGAGGGAGCCCAGTACGGGAGCGTGAGCAGTTCTTC.

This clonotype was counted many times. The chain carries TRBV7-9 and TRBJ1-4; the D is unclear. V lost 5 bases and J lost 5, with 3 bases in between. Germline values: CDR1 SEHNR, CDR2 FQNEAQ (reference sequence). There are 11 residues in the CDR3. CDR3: CASSPNEKLFF. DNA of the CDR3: TGTGCCAGCAGCCCAAATGAAAAACTGTTTTTT.

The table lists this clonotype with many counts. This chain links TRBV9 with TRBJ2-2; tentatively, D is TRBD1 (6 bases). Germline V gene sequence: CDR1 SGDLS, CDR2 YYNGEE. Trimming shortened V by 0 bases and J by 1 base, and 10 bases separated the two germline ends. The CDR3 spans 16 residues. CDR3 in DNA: TGTGCCAGCAGCGTAGTGGGACACCTGAACACCGGGGAGCTGTTTTTT. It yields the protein CASSVVGHLNTGELFF. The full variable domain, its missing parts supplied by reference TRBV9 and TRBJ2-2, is DSGVTQTPKHLITATGQRVTLRCSPRSGDLSVYWYQQSLDQGLQFLIQYYNGEERAKGNILERFSAQQFPDLHSELNLSSLELGDSALYFCASSVVGHLNTGELFFGEGSRLTVL.